This paragraph reports one T cell receptor (beta chain). Its antigen remains unidentified. CDR3 size: 15 residues. Trimming took 5 bases from V and 4 from J; bases not matched to a gene: 8. Amplified TCR beta CDR3 regions came from RNA transcripts. First-round RT-PCR targeting the TCR CDR3 was performed with the HTBI primer set. TCRdb used MiXCR to reprocess the multiplex PCR reads, holding one entry per CDR3 protein. Of around 520,000 distinct CDR3 sequences listed, around 24% are singletons. The data were taken from a study of T cells in Graves' hyperthyroidism and ophthalmopathy. Study outcomes and limitations: Clonotypes that were expanded in thyroid above 0.001 mostly appeared in blood too.

Sequenced input: blood. The TCR was taken from a woman aged 25 to 39 with Graves' ophthalmopathy. The chain combines TRBV12-3 or TRBV12-4 with TRBJ1-1, with 9 bases lining up with TRBD1. CDR3 region: CASSPQMDRGTEAFF. The CDR3 bases are TGTGCCAGCAGTCCCCAAATGGACAGGGGCACTGAAGCTTTCTTT.